Below, 26 T cell receptor beta chains from the same sample are listed, as sequenced in a study of CD8 T cells in ankylosing spondylitis. Points from the study as a whole: About 8 highly homologous variants made up a TCR beta motif, and this motif appeared characteristic of ankylosing spondylitis blood.

MiXCR, run by TCRdb on the 5' RACE reads, gives a single entry per CDR3 protein. This table holds hundreds of thousands of distinct CDR3 sequences, roughly 13% found once. Their cognate antigens are unknown. Sequences were obtained from blood, either unsorted or a sorted T cell fraction (not recorded which). The source is a male donor with ankylosing spondylitis.

This clonotype was seen many times. This chain connects TRBV7-2 to TRBJ2-2; D not resolved. The V and J ends lost 5 bases and 5 bases respectively, with 12 bases between them. Per the germline V gene, CDR1 is SGHTA and CDR2 is FQGNSA. There are 14 residues in the CDR3. CDR3 bases: TGTGCCAGCAGCCAGATGACCGGGACCGGGGAGCTGTTTTTT. The encoded protein is CASSQMTGTGELFF.

This clonotype was observed a handful of times. The gene calls are TRBV7-9 and TRBJ1-5; a weak D match, TRBD1 (6 bases). The germline V gene encodes CDR1 SEHNR and CDR2 FQNEAQ (reference sequence). The CDR3 loop spans 17 amino acids. V was trimmed by 5 bases and J by 0 bases, leaving 17 bases between them. For the CDR3, the DNA is TGTGCCAGCAGCCGGTCGGGGGGGGCACGTAGCAATCAGCCCCAGCATTTT. This gives the protein CASSRSGGARSNQPQHF.

This clonotype has a handful of counts. This chain links TRBV2 with TRBJ2-4, with 7 bases aligning to TRBD1. Trimming at V came to 9 bases and at J to 7 bases, leaving 9 bases not matched to a gene. Germline V gene data show CDR1 as SNHLY and CDR2 as FYNNEI. The CDR3 spans 13 residues. The CDR3 nucleotides read TGTGCCAGTAAAACAGGGGATCGGAACATTCAGTACTTC. Its translation is CASKTGDRNIQYF.

This clonotype was counted only a few times. The chain is built from TRBV30 and TRBJ2-1; D unclear. V lost 4 bases and J lost 5, with 12 bases in between. The germline V gene has CDR1 GTSNPN and CDR2 SVGIG (reference sequence). This CDR3 is built from 13 residues. The CDR3 DNA reads TGTGCCTGGACCCCCCTAGTGAACAATGAGCAGTTCTTC. Translating it yields CAWTPLVNNEQFF. Looking up the rest from reference TRBV30 and TRBJ2-1 gives the full variable domain: SQTIHQWPATLVQPVGSPLSLECTVEGTSNPNLYWYRQAAGRGLQLLFYSVGIGQISSEVPQNLSASRPQDRQFILSSKKLLLSDSGFYLCAWTPLVNNEQFFGPGTRLTVL.

Ten or more counts support this clonotype. The chain uses TRBV27 and TRBJ1-3; possibly TRBD1 for D (5 bases). Trimming took off 8 bases at V and 8 bases at J, with 16 bases between the two ends. The germline V gene has CDR1 MNHEY and CDR2 SMNVEV (reference sequence). CDR3 length equals 13 residues. The CDR3 spells CASAIGLGDTIYF. CDR3 DNA: TGTGCCAGCGCAATCGGTCTAGGGGACACCATATATTTT.

This clonotype has more than one count but fewer than ten. V and J are TRBV5-1 and TRBJ1-1; TRBD1 is a possible D gene (6 bases). V lost 2 bases to trimming and J lost 0 bases, with 17 bases between them. Germline V gene sequence: CDR1 SGHRS, CDR2 YFSETQ. This CDR3 region has 17 residues. The CDR3 region has the DNA TGCGCCAGCAGCTTACACAGGGTTCCTTTTATGAACACTGAAGCTTTCTTT. It encodes CASSLHRVPFMNTEAFF.

CDR3 bases: TGTGCCAGCAGCTTGGGGGGGGCCCCCTACAATGAGCAGTTCTTC. As protein: CASSLGGAPYNEQFF. This chain links TRBV5-6 with TRBJ2-1, with D tentatively TRBD1 or TRBD2 (6 bases each). The CDR3 is made up of 15 amino acids. Per germline, CDR1 SGHDT and CDR2 YYEEEE. Trimming removed 0 bases from V and 2 bases from J, with 9 bases in between.

This clonotype occurred a few times. The chain is built from TRBV11-2 and TRBJ2-1; perhaps TRBD2 as D (5 bases). Trimming took 0 bases from V and 7 from J, leaving 22 bases between them. The CDR3 totals 18 residues. CDR1 and CDR2 from the germline V gene are SGHAT and FQNNGV. CDR3 residues: CASSLEGPYPGKENEQFF. The DNA of the CDR3 is TGTGCCAGCAGCTTAGAGGGCCCCTATCCCGGGAAGGAAAATGAGCAGTTCTTC.

This clonotype was detected many times. This rearrangement joins TRBV7-2 to TRBJ2-5; D tentatively reads TRBD1 or TRBD2 (5 bases each). The V and J ends lost 5 bases and 2 bases respectively, with 18 bases between them. CDR1 is SGHTA and CDR2 is FQGNSA in the germline V gene. The CDR3 runs to 16 residues. The chain's CDR3 is CASSRKSGRPQETQYF. CDR3 in DNA: TGTGCCAGCAGCAGAAAGTCGGGACGGCCACAAGAGACCCAGTACTTC. Complete variable domain (other parts from reference TRBV7-2 and TRBJ2-5): GAGVSQSPSNKVTEKGKDVELRCDPISGHTALYWYRQSLGQGLEFLIYFQGNSAPDKSGLPSDRFSAERTGGSVSTLTIQRTQQEDSAVYLCASSRKSGRPQETQYFGPGTRLLVL.

Only a few counts were recorded for this clonotype. This chain joins TRBV11-2 and TRBJ2-3; D may be TRBD1 or TRBD2 (5 bases each). Germline values: CDR1 SGHAT, CDR2 FQNNGV. Deletions cut 5 bases from V and 0 bases from J, with 12 bases between. The CDR3 contains 15 residues. Here the CDR3 reads CASSQEGLSTDTQYF. CDR3 DNA: TGTGCCAGCAGCCAAGAGGGGCTAAGCACAGATACGCAGTATTTT. Looking up the rest from reference TRBV11-2 and TRBJ2-3 gives the full variable domain: EAGVAQSPRYKIIEKRQSVAFWCNPISGHATLYWYQQILGQGPKLLIQFQNNGVVDDSQLPKDRFSAERLKGVDSTLKIQPAKLEDSAVYLCASSQEGLSTDTQYFGPGTRLTVL.

This rearrangement joins TRBV27 to TRBJ2-4, with D hard to call. The CDR3 spans 13 residues. V lost 8 bases and J 1 base, leaving 9 bases between the germline ends. CDR1 is MNHEY and CDR2 is SMNVEV in the germline V gene (reference sequence). The CDR3 nucleotides are TGTGCCAGCCGTACAAGTGCCAAAAACATTCAGTACTTC. Amino acids: CASRTSAKNIQYF.

The chain couples TRBV10-1 to TRBJ2-2; weak D call: TRBD2 (5 bases). The CDR3 sequence is 13 residues long. V gave up 4 bases and J gave up 4 bases, with 7 bases separating them. CDR1 is WNHNN and CDR2 is SYGVQD in the germline V gene (reference sequence). CDR3 sequence (DNA): TGCGCCAGCAGTGCTGGGAGCACCGGGGAGCTGTTTTTT. Protein: CASSAGSTGELFF.

This clonotype was found a few times. The rearrangement uses TRBV29-1 and TRBJ2-7; D may match TRBD1 or TRBD2 (5 bases each). V shed 1 base and J shed 5 bases, with 9 bases lying between them. The CDR3 is 12 amino acids. Germline values: CDR1 SQVTM, CDR2 ANQGSEA. This chain's CDR3 is CSVEGGFDEQYF. The CDR3 DNA follows: TGCAGCGTTGAAGGGGGGTTCGACGAGCAGTACTTC.

This clonotype has a handful of counts. The rearrangement joins TRBV19 to TRBJ2-7; D is perhaps TRBD2 (6 bases). Per germline, CDR1 LNHDA and CDR2 SQIVND (reference sequence). The germline V and J ends were trimmed by 7 bases and 4 bases, with 14 bases remaining between them. The CDR3 spans 13 residues. The CDR3: CASTPRGRYEQYF. Here the CDR3 DNA reads TGTGCCAGTACCCCACGGGGGAGGTACGAGCAGTACTTC.

This rearrangement joins TRBV14 to TRBJ2-5; tentative D call: TRBD2 (5 bases). CDR1 is SGHDN, CDR2 FVKESK, per germline. There are 15 residues in the CDR3. V gave up 0 bases and J gave up 5 bases, with 13 bases separating them. CDR3 coding DNA: TGTGCCAGCAGCCAAGAAATGTTAGCGCCGGAGACCCAGTACTTC. It specifies CASSQEMLAPETQYF.

The sample holds a few counts of this clonotype. This chain joins TRBV4-2 and TRBJ2-1, with D uncertain. From germline, CDR1 is LGHNA and CDR2 YNFKEQ. Trimming removed 4 bases at V and 8 bases at J, with 12 bases between. The CDR3 is made up of 13 amino acids. The CDR3 coding sequence is TGTGCCAGCAGCCCCCCCAGCGAGGATGAGCAGTTCTTC. Protein: CASSPPSEDEQFF.

V is TRBV7-9 and J is TRBJ2-1; 8 bases agree with TRBD2. Germline CDR1 SEHNR, CDR2 FQNEAQ (reference sequence). Trimming took 5 bases from V and 4 from J; bases not matched to a gene: 10. CDR3 length equals 16 residues. The CDR3 is CASSARTSTAYNEQFF. CDR3 nucleotides: TGTGCCAGCAGCGCCCGGACTAGCACCGCTTACAATGAGCAGTTCTTC.

There are a few counts of this clonotype. The chain couples TRBV7-2 to TRBJ2-2; D unclear. V lost 5 bases to trimming and J lost 5 bases, with 9 bases between them. This CDR3 region has 13 residues. CDR1 is SGHTA and CDR2 is FQGNSA in the germline V gene. CDR3 DNA sequence: TGTGCCAGCAGCCTTCACAGAACCGGGGAGCTGTTTTTT. Translated: CASSLHRTGELFF.

This clonotype has more than one count but fewer than ten. The V gene is TRBV12-5, the J gene TRBJ1-1; D remains unclear. Trimming took 3 bases from V and 0 from J, leaving 5 bases between them. The CDR3 is made up of 13 amino acids. Looked up from germline, CDR1 is LGHNT and CDR2 is FRNRAP. The CDR3 reads CASGFQLNTEAFF. CDR3 DNA sequence: TGTGCTAGTGGTTTCCAACTGAACACTGAAGCTTTCTTT.

This clonotype showed up just a few times. The genes are TRBV11-3 and TRBJ1-1, with D unresolved. Germline CDR1 is SGHNT and CDR2 is YENEEA. Trimming removed 2 bases at V and 0 bases at J, with 10 bases between. The CDR3 runs 15 residues. The CDR3 here is CASSLYTNMNTEAFF. The CDR3 nucleotides are TGTGCCAGCAGCTTATACACCAACATGAACACTGAAGCTTTCTTT.

This sequence joins TRBV20-1 and TRBJ2-7; TRBD2 aligns across 9 bases. The CDR3 covers 14 residues. In germline, CDR1 is DFQATT, CDR2 SNEGSKA (reference sequence). Trimming cost V 0 bases and J 9 bases; bases outside gene matches: 9. This CDR3 reads CSAREGTSNVGQYF. Written as DNA, the CDR3 is TGCAGTGCTAGAGAGGGGACTAGCAACGTCGGGCAGTACTTC.

The gene calls are TRBV18 and TRBJ2-7, with unresolved D. This CDR3 region has 13 residues. V was clipped by 2 bases and J by 3 bases, with 8 bases between them. From germline, CDR1 is KGHSH and CDR2 LQKENI. CDR3 sequence: CASSPGYGYEQYF. CDR3 DNA sequence: TGTGCCAGCTCACCAGGGTACGGCTACGAGCAGTACTTC.

A few counts support this clonotype. J is TRBJ2-1 and V is TRBV27; no firm D call. CDR3 length equals 13 residues. Germline CDR1 is MNHEY and CDR2 is SMNVEV (reference sequence). Trimming shortened V by 3 bases and J by 7 bases, and 10 bases separated the two germline ends. The CDR3, as DNA: TGTGCCAGCAGTTTTGTCAGAAGAAATGAGCAGTTCTTC. Its protein is CASSFVRRNEQFF.

The chain uses TRBV27 and TRBJ2-7; D is perhaps TRBD1 (6 bases). The CDR3 is 16 amino acids. The V gene's germline CDR1 is MNHEY and CDR2 SMNVEV (reference sequence). V was cut by 4 bases and J by 2 bases, with 18 bases left in between. CDR3 residues: CASSSISQGGPYEQYF. CDR3 DNA sequence: TGTGCCAGCAGTTCTATATCCCAAGGGGGACCCTACGAGCAGTACTTC.

The V and J genes are TRBV2 and TRBJ1-1; D might be TRBD1 (6 bases). CDR1 SNHLY and CDR2 FYNNEI come from the germline V gene. The CDR3 runs 15 residues. The V end lost 3 bases, the J end lost 4 bases, and 15 bases lay between the germline ends. The CDR3 sequence is CASSDTGGASTEAFF. CDR3 DNA sequence: TGTGCCAGCAGTGATACGGGGGGCGCTAGCACTGAAGCTTTCTTT.

This chain connects TRBV24-1 to TRBJ2-3, with 10 bases that match TRBD2. The CDR3 consists of 18 residues. The junction had 9 bases not matched to a gene; V was cut back by 4 bases and J by 0 bases. Germline V gene lookup returns CDR1 KGHDR and CDR2 SFDVKD. Written as DNA, the CDR3 is TGTGCCACCAGTGACCGCCCTTTACTAGCGGGGAGCACAGATACGCAGTATTTT. Amino acid sequence: CATSDRPLLAGSTDTQYF.